This TCR beta chain was captured by sequencing in a study of cytomegalovirus exposure and HLA in healthy donors. This clone was seen a handful of times. Its antigen remains unknown. Study observations and caveats: Productive rates of about 87% or about 30% were seen for most TCR beta V segments in an earlier analysis. It was shown in a later analysis that HLA-associated TCR beta chains were more clonally expanded than other, equally common chains.

From germline, CDR1 is MNHEY and CDR2 SVGAGI. CDR3 length: 14 amino acids. V dropped 7 bases and J dropped 7; count of bases not matched to a gene: 7. The PCR employed 60 Vbeta primers together with 13 Jbeta primers. Original processing notes: An analysis that came later counted some 81 million unique TCR beta chains, approximately 12 million shared. Here immunoSEQ multiplex PCR was the method, and the copy in TCRdb shows in-frame clones only, minus some. V and J calls and clone size come straight from that table; D and trimming were deduced from the DNA. The table has more than 95,000 clones, 78% seen once; the top ten hold 3% to 4.5%.

The source material was PBMCs. This sequence originates from a man aged 35 to 55 in good health and CMV-seronegative. V and J are TRBV6-5 and TRBJ1-6; 7 positions agree with TRBD1. The CDR3 protein is CASTGGSGNSPLHF. In nucleotides, the CDR3 is TGTGCCAGCACAGGGGGTTCGGGGAATTCACCCCTCCACTTT.